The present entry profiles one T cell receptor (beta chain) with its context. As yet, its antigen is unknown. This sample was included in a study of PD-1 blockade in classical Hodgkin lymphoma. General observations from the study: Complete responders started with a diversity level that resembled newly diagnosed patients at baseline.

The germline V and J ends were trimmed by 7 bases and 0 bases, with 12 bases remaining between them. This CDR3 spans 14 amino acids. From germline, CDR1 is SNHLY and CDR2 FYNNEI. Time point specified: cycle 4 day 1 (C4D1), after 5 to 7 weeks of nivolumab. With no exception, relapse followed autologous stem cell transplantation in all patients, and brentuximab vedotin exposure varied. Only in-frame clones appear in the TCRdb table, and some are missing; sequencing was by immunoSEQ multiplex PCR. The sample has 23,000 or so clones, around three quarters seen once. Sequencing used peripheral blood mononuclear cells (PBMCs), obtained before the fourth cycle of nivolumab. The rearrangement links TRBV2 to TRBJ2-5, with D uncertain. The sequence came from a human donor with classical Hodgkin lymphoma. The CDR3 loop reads CASKRIRDQETQYF. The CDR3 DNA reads TGTGCCAGCAAGAGAATAAGGGACCAAGAGACCCAGTACTTC. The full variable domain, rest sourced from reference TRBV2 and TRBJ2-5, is EPEVTQTPSHQVTQMGQEVILRCVPISNHLYFYWYRQILGQKVEFLVSFYNNEISEKSEIFDDQFSVERPDGSNFTLKIRSTKLEDSAMYFCASKRIRDQETQYFGPGTRLLVL.